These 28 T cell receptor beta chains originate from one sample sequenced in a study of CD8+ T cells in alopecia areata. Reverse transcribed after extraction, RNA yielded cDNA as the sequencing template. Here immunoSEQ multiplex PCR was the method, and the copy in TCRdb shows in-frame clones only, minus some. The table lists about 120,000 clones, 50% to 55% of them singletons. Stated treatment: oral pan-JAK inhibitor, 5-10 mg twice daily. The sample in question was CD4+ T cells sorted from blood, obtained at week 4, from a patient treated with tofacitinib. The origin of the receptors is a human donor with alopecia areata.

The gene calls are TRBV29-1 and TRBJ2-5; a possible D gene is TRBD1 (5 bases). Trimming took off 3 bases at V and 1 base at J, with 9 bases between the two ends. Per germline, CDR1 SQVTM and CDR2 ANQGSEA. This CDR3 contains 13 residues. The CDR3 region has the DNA TGCAGCGTTGACGACAGTTCCCAAGAGACCCAGTACTTC. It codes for CSVDDSSQETQYF.

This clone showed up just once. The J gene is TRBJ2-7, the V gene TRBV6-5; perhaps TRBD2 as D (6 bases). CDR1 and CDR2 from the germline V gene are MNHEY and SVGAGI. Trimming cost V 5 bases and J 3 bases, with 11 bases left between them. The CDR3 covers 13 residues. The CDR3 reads CASSPEGIYEQYF. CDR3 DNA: TGTGCCAGCAGTCCGGAGGGTATCTACGAGCAGTACTTC.

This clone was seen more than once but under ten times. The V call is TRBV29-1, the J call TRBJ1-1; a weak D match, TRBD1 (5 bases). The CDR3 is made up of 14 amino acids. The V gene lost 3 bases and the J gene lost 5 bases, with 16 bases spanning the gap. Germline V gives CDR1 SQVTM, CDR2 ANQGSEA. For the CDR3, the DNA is TGCAGCGTTGAGGGTCTCTTGGGGGGGACTGAAGCTTTCTTT. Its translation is CSVEGLLGGTEAFF.

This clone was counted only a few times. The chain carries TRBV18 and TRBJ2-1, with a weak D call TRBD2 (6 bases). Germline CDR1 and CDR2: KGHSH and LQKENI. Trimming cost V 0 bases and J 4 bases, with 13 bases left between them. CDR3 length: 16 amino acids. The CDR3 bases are TGTGCCAGCTCACCACCGACACTAGCCGCATACAATGAGCAGTTCTTC. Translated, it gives CASSPPTLAAYNEQFF.

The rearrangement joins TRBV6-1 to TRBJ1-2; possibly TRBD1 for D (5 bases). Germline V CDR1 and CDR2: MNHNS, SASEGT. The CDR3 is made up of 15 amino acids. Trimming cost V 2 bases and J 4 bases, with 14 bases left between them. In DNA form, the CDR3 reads TGTGCCAGCAGTGAATCCGGGGCCGTGGTCTATGGCTACACCTTC. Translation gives CASSESGAVVYGYTF.

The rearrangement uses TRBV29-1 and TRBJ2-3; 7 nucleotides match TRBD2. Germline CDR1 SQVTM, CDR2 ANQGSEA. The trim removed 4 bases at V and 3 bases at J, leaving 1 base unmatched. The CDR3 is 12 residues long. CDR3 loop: CSVGGRTDTQYF. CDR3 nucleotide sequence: TGCAGCGTTGGCGGGAGAACAGATACGCAGTATTTT.

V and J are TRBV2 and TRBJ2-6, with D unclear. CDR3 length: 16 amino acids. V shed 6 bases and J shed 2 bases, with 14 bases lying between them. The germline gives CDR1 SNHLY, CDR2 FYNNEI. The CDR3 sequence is CASSQVMAAGANVLTF. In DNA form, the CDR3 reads TGTGCCAGCAGCCAAGTGATGGCGGCTGGGGCCAACGTCCTGACTTTC.

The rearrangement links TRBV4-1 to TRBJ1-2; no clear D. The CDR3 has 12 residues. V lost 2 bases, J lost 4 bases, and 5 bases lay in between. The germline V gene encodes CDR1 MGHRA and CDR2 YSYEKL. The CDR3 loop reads CASSQSGYGYTF. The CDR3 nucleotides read TGCGCCAGCAGCCAAAGCGGCTATGGCTACACCTTC.

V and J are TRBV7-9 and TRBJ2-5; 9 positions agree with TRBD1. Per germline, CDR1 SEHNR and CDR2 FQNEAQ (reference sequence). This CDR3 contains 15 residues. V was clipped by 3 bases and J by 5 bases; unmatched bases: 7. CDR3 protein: CASSLIDRGIETQYF. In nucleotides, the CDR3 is TGTGCCAGCAGCTTGATCGACAGGGGGATCGAGACCCAGTACTTC.

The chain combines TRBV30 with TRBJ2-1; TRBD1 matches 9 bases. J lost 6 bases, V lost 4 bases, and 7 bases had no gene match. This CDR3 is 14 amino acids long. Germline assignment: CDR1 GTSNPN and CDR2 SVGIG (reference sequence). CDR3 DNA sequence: TGTGCCTGGACCTTCGGGACAGGGCCCAATGAGCAGTTCTTC. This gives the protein CAWTFGTGPNEQFF. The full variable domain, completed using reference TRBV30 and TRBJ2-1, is SQTIHQWPATLVQPVGSPLSLECTVEGTSNPNLYWYRQAAGRGLQLLFYSVGIGQISSEVPQNLSASRPQDRQFILSSKKLLLSDSGFYLCAWTFGTGPNEQFFGPGTRLTVL.

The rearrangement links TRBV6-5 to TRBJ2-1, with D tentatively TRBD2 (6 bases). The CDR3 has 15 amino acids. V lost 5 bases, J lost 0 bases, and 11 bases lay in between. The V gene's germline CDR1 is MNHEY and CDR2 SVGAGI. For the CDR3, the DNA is TGTGCCAGCAGTAAAGTGGGACTCTCCTACAATGAGCAGTTCTTC. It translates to CASSKVGLSYNEQFF.

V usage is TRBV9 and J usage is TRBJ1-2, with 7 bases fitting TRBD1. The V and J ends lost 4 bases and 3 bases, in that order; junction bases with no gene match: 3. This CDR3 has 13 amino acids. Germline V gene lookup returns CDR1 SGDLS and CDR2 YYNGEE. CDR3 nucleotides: TGTGCCAGCAGCTCCGGACAGGACTATGGCTACACCTTC. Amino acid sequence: CASSSGQDYGYTF.

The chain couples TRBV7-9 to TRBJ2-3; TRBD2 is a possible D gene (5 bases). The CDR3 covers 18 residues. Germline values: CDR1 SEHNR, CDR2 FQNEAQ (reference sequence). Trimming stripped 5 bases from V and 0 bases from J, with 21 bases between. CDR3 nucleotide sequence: TGTGCCAGCAGCCCCCGGTGGGGAGCAGGTCAGAGCACAGATACGCAGTATTTT. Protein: CASSPRWGAGQSTDTQYF. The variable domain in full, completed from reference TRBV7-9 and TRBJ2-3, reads DTGVSQNPRHKITKRGQNVTFRCDPISEHNRLYWYRQTLGQGPEFLTYFQNEAQLEKSRLLSDRFSAERPKGSFSTLEIQRTEQGDSAMYLCASSPRWGAGQSTDTQYFGPGTRLTVL.

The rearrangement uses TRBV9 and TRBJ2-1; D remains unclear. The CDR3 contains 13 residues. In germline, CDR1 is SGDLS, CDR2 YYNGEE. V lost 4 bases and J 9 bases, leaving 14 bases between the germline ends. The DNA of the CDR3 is TGTGCCAGCAGCCTTTCGGTCGTCAGTGAGCAGTTCTTC. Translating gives CASSLSVVSEQFF. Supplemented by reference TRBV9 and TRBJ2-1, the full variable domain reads DSGVTQTPKHLITATGQRVTLRCSPRSGDLSVYWYQQSLDQGLQFLIQYYNGEERAKGNILERFSAQQFPDLHSELNLSSLELGDSALYFCASSLSVVSEQFFGPGTRLTVL.

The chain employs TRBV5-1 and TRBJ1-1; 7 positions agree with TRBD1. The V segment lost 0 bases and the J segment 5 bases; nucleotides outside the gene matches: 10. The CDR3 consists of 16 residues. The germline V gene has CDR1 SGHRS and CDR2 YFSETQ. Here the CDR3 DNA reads TGCGCCAGCAGCTTGGCCTTGGCAGGGGGAGGAACTGAAGCTTTCTTT. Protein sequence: CASSLALAGGGTEAFF.

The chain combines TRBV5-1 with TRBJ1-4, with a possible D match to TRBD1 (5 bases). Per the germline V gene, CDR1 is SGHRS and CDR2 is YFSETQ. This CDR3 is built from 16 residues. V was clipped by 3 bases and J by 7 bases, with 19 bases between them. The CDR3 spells CASSSGTGDKGEKLFF. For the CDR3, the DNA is TGCGCCAGCAGCTCGGGGACCGGGGATAAGGGTGAAAAACTGTTTTTT.

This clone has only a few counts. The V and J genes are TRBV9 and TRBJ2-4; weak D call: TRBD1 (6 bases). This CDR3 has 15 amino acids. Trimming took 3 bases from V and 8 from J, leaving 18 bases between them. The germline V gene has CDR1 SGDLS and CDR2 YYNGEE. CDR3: CASSAGTKLVDIQYF. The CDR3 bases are TGTGCCAGCAGCGCCGGGACAAAGCTTGTGGACATTCAGTACTTC.

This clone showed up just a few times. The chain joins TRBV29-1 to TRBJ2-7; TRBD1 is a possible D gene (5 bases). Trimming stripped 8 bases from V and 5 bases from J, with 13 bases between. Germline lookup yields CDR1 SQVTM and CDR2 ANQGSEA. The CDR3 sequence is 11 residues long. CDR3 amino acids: CSYVRAHEQYF. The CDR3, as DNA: TGCAGCTATGTCAGGGCCCACGAGCAGTACTTC.

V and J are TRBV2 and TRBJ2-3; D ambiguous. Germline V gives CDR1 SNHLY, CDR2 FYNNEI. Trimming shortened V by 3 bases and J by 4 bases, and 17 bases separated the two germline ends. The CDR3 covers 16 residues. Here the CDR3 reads CASSDPTSPLADTQYF. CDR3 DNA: TGTGCCAGCAGTGATCCCACGTCCCCCCTCGCAGATACGCAGTATTTT.

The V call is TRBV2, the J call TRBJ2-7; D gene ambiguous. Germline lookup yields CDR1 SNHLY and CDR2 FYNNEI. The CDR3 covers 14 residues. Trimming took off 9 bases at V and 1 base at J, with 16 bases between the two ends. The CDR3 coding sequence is TGTGCCAGGTCAAAGGTAGGTCAGTCCTACGAGCAGTACTTC. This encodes CARSKVGQSYEQYF. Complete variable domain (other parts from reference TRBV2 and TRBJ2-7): EPEVTQTPSHQVTQMGQEVILRCVPISNHLYFYWYRQILGQKVEFLVSFYNNEISEKSEIFDDQFSVERPDGSNFTLKIRSTKLEDSAMYFCARSKVGQSYEQYFGPGTRLTVT.

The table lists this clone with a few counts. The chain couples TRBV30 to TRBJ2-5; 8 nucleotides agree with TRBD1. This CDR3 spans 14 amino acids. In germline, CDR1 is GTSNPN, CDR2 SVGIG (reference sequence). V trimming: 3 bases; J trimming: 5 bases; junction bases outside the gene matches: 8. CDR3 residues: CAWSAGQVGETQYF. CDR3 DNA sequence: TGTGCCTGGAGCGCGGGACAGGTCGGGGAGACCCAGTACTTC.

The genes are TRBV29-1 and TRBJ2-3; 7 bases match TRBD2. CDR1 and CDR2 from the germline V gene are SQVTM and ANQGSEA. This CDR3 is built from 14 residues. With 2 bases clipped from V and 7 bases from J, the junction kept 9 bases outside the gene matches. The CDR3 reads CSVERRTSPYTQYF. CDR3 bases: TGCAGCGTTGAACGTCGGACTAGTCCTTATACGCAGTATTTT.

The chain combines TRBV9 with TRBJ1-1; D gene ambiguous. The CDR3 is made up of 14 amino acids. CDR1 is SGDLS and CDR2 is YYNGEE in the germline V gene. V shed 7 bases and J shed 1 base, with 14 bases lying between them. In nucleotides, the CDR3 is TGTGCCAGCGAGGAATGGTCGGGGAACACTGAAGCTTTCTTT. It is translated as CASEEWSGNTEAFF.

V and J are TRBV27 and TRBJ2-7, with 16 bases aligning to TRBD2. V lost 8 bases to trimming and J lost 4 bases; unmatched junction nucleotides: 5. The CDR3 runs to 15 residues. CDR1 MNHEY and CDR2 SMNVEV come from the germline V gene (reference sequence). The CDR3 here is CASRGTSGGEYEQYF. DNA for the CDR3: TGTGCCAGCCGCGGGACTAGCGGGGGGGAATACGAGCAGTACTTC.

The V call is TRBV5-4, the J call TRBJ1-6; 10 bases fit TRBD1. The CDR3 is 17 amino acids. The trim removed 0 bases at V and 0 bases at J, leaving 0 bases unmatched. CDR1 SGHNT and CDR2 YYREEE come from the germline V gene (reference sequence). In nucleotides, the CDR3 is TGTGCCAGCAGCTTGGGACAGGGGGCCTCCTATAATTCACCCCTCCACTTT. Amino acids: CASSLGQGASYNSPLHF.

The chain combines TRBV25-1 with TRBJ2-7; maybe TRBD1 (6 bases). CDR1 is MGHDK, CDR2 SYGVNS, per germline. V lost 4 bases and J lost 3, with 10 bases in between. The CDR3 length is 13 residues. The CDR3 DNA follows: TGTGCCAGCAGTGGGGGGCAAGGCTACGAGCAGTACTTC. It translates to CASSGGQGYEQYF.

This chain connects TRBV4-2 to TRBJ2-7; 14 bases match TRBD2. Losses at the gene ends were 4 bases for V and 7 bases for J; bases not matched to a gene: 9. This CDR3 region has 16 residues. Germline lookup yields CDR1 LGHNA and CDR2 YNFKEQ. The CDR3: CASSPETSGGAREQYF. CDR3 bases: TGTGCCAGCAGCCCCGAGACTAGCGGGGGGGCCAGGGAGCAGTACTTC.

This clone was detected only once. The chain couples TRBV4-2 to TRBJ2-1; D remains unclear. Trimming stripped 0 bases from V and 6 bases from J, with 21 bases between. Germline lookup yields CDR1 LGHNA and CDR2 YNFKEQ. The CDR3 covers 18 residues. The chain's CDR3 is CASSQDLRLTDLFNEQFF. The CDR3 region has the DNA TGTGCCAGCAGCCAAGATTTAAGGCTGACTGACCTTTTCAATGAGCAGTTCTTC.